This T cell receptor beta chain was identified during a study of molecular identifiers for immune sequencing clone quantification. Overall study findings and caveats: It was shown that clones above 20 RNA copies held over 99% of effector molecules, but under 1% in naive cells.

TCRdb called the PCR reads again in MiXCR, with one record for every CDR3 protein. The sample yields 250,000 to 400,000 distinct CDR3 sequences, about a fifth seen once. The germline V gene has CDR1 LNHNV and CDR2 YYDKDF (reference sequence). V trimming: 5 bases; J trimming: 3 bases; junction bases outside the gene matches: 7. CDR3 length: 15 amino acids. In this sample, this clonotype turned up many times. Its antigen is not identified. In the sort, naive CD8 T cells were defined as CD8+CD4-CCR7+CD45RA+. The clonotype originates from a human donor in good health. Some libraries in this study had Jurkat cell RNA spiked in. Sequencing input: naive CD8+ T cells from blood, with Jurkat cell RNA spiked in. The subset is: FACS-sorted CD8+CD4-CCR7+CD45RA+ naive T cells. The chain combines TRBV15 with TRBJ1-3, with 7 bases lining up with TRBD1. The CDR3 loop is CATSGDRAIGNTIYF. CDR3 in DNA: TGTGCCACCAGCGGTGACAGGGCTATTGGAAACACCATATATTTT.